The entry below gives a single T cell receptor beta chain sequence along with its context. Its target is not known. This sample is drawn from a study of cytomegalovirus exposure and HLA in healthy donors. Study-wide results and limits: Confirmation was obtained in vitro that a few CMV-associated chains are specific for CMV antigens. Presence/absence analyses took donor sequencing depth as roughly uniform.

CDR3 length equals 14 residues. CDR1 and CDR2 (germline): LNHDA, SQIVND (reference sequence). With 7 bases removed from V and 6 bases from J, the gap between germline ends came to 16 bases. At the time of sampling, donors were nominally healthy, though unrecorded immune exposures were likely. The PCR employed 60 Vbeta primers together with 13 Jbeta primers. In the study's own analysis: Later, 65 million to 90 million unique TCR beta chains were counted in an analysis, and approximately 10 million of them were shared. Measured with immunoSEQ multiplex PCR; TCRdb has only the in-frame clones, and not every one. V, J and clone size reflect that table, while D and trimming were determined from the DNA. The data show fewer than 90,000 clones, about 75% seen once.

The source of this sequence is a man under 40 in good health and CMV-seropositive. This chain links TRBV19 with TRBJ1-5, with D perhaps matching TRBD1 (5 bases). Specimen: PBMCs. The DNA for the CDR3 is TGTGCCAGTACAAAAGGGGATGTGGGTCAGCCCCAGCATTTT. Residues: CASTKGDVGQPQHF.